The present entry profiles one TCR beta chain with its context. Clinical history reported by participants formed the basis on which cohorts were assigned. The source of the sample is a study of blood T cell repertoires in COVID-19. On the study more broadly: Sites across the United States, Italy and Spain contributed samples from acute and convalescent COVID-19. Nucleic acid was either cDNA or gDNA, and it came from T cells, B-cell-depleted T cells, or PBMCs.

The CDR3 consists of 15 residues. V dropped 5 bases and J dropped 6; count of bases not matched to a gene: 7. Germline V gene sequence: CDR1 SGHTA, CDR2 FQGTGA. Authors' analysis steps: Amplification with reference gene primers provided the estimates of nucleated cell counts. Method: immunoSEQ multiplex PCR; TCRdb's copy keeps in-frame clones and lacks some. V, J and clone size reflect that table, while D and trimming were determined from the DNA. The table records 250,000 to 350,000 clones, around 90% of them present only once. The chain uses TRBV7-3 and TRBJ1-6; TRBD1 matches 7 bases. Sequenced sample: PBMCs or T cells enriched from blood (not recorded which). The receptor comes from a woman between 18 and 29 years old with acute COVID-19. CDR3 in amino acids: CASSPGTALNSPLHF. The CDR3 DNA follows: TGTGCCAGCAGCCCGGGGACAGCCCTTAATTCACCCCTCCACTTT.